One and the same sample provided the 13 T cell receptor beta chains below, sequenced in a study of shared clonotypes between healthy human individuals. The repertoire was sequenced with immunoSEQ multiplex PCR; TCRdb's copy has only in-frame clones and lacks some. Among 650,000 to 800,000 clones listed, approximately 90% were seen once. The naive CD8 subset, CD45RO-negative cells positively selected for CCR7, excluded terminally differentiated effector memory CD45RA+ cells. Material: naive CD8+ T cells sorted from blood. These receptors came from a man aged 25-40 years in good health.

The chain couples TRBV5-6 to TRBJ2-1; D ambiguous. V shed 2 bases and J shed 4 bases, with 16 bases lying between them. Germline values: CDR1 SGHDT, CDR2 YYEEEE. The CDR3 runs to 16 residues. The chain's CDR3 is CASSLSAQVPYNEQFF. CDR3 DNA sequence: TGTGCCAGCAGCTTATCCGCCCAGGTTCCATACAATGAGCAGTTCTTC.

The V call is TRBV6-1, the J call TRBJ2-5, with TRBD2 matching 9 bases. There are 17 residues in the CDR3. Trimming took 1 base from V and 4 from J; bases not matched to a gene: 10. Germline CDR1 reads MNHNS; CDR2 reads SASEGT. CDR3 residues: CASSEVFGLASVETQYF. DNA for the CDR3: TGTGCCAGCAGTGAAGTTTTCGGACTAGCGTCGGTAGAGACCCAGTACTTC.

The CDR3 coding sequence is TGCGCCAGCAGCCAAGAAGGGACTAGCGGGAGTGCTGGCTACAATGAGCAGTTCTTC. Encoded protein: CASSQEGTSGSAGYNEQFF. The chain carries TRBV4-1 and TRBJ2-1, with 14 bases matching TRBD2. V dropped 0 bases and J dropped 3; count of bases not matched to a gene: 7. Germline CDR1 reads MGHRA; CDR2 reads YSYEKL. This CDR3 region has 19 residues.

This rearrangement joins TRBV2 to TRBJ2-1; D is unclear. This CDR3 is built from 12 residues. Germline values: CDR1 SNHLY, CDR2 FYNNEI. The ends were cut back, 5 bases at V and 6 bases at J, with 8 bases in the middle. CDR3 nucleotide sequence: TGTGCCAGCAGTCCCACCGTCAATGAGCAGTTCTTC. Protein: CASSPTVNEQFF.

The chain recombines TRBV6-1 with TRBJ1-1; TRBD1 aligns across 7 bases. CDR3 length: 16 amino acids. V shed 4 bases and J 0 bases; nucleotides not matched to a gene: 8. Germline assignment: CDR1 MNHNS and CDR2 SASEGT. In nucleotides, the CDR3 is TGTGCCAGCAGTGGAATAACGACAGGGATGAACACTGAAGCTTTCTTT. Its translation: CASSGITTGMNTEAFF.

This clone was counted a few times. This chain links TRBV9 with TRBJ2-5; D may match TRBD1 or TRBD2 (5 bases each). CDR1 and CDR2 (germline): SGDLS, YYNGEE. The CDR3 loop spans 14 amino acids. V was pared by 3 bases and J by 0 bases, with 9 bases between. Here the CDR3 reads CASSDGTNQETQYF. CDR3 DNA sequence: TGTGCCAGCAGCGACGGGACGAACCAAGAGACCCAGTACTTC.

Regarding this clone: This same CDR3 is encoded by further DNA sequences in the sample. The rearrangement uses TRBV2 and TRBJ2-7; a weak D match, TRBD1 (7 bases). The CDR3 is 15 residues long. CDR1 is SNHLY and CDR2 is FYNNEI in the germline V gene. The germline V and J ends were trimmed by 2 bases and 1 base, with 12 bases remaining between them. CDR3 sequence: CASSEYRGGSYEQYF. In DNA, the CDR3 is TGTGCCAGCAGTGAATACAGGGGAGGTTCCTACGAGCAGTACTTC.

The CDR3 nucleotides are TGTGCCAGCAGCTTGTTGGGAAGACTCATACAAGAGACCCAGTACTTC. Protein product: CASSLLGRLIQETQYF. The V call is TRBV11-2, the J call TRBJ2-5; D not resolved. The V end lost 3 bases, the J end lost 2 bases, and 16 bases lay between the germline ends. CDR1 is SGHAT, CDR2 FQNNGV, per germline. The CDR3 has 16 residues. The full variable domain, with the rest looked up from reference TRBV11-2 and TRBJ2-5, is EAGVAQSPRYKIIEKRQSVAFWCNPISGHATLYWYQQILGQGPKLLIQFQNNGVVDDSQLPKDRFSAERLKGVDSTLKIQPAKLEDSAVYLCASSLLGRLIQETQYFGPGTRLLVL.

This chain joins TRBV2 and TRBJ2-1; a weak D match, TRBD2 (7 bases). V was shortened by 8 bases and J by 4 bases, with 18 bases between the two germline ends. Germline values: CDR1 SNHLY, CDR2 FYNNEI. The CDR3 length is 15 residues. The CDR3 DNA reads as TGTGCCAGCCGAAGGGGGGCTAGCGGATACAATGAGCAGTTCTTC. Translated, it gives CASRRGASGYNEQFF.

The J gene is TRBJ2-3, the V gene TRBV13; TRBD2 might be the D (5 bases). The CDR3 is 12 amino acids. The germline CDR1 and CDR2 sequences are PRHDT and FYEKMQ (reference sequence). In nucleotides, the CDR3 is TGTGCGTCCCGAGGAGGCGCAGATACGCAGTATTTT. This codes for CASRGGADTQYF.

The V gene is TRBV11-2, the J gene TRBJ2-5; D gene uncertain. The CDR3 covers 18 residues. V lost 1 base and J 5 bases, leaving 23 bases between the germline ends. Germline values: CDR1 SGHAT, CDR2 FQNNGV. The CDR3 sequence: CASSLASPMETLVETQYF. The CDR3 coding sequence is TGTGCCAGCAGCTTAGCCAGTCCGATGGAAACCCTTGTGGAGACCCAGTACTTC.

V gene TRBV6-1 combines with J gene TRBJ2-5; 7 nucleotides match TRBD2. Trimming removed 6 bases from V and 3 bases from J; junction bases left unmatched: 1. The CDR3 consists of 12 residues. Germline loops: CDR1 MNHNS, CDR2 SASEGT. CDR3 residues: CASRLAEETQYF. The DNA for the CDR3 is TGTGCCAGCAGGCTAGCGGAAGAGACCCAGTACTTC.

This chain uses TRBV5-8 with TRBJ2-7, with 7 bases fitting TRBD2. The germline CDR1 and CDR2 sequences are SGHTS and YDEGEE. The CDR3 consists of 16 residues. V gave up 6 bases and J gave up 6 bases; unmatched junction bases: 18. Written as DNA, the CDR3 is TGTGCCAGCAACCTTCAAGGTCGCGGGAGAGGGATCGAGCAGTACTTC. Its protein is CASNLQGRGRGIEQYF.